The present T cell receptor beta chain was sequenced within a study of blood T cells in healthy people across ages. Study-wide background: About one barcoded beta molecule per two T cells was the capture yield of template switching. Study-wide points: Lack of knowledge of donor CMV status possibly confounded expanded clonotype changes. Naive CD4+ cell counts and diversity both ran higher in long-lived than in aged donors.

A word on this clonotype: Its antigen is not identified.

Next came a second PCR, run for about 6 to 12 cycles, which used a sample-barcoded 5' primer along with a J-beta primer mix. Each cDNA molecule was tagged by a template-switch adaptor with 12 random nucleotides. TCRdb fed the 5' RACE reads into MiXCR, producing one record per CDR3 protein. The sample lists 1.5 million to 2 million distinct CDR3 sequences; roughly 43% were seen once. Trimming pared 3 bases from V and 1 base from J, leaving 12 bases between. CDR3 length: 15 amino acids. V gene TRBV12-3 or TRBV12-4 combines with J gene TRBJ1-1; tentatively, D is TRBD1 (5 bases). The specimen sequenced was blood. The clonotype comes from a human donor in good health. The chain's CDR3 is CASSFEGLQNTEAFF. The CDR3 coding sequence is TGTGCCAGCAGTTTTGAGGGACTGCAGAACACTGAAGCTTTCTTT.